These 22 T cell receptor beta chains were all obtained from the same sample, sequenced in a study of monozygotic twins with inflammatory bowel disease. TCRdb re-called the 5' RACE reads; every CDR3 protein appears as one record, without DNA. This sample contains about 300,000 distinct CDR3 sequences. Material: blood. The origin of the receptors is a human donor with ulcerative colitis or Crohn's disease, or a healthy co-twin of an affected twin (not recorded which).

The CDR3 sequence is CASSWGQGGSYEQYF. This rearrangement joins TRBV7-6 to TRBJ2-7; checking the TCRdb D call of TRBD1 is not possible without DNA. This CDR3 has 15 amino acids. Germline V gives CDR1 SGHVS, CDR2 FNYEAQ.

The V gene is TRBV4-1, the J gene TRBJ2-1; TCRdb indicates TRBD1, and absent DNA this call remains unverified. Germline-derived CDR1 and CDR2 are MGHRA and YSYEKL. The CDR3 runs to 17 residues. CDR3 protein: CASTLGTAYNLYNEQFF.

This chain joins TRBV7-2 and TRBJ2-1. CDR3 length: 14 residues. Germline CDR1 is SGHTA and CDR2 is FQGNSA. This chain's CDR3 is CASSLAGVTNEQFF.

V gene TRBV20-1 combines with J gene TRBJ1-5. The CDR3 extends over 15 amino acids. Germline V gene data show CDR1 as DFQATT and CDR2 as SNEGSKA (reference sequence). This CDR3 is CSASFGREWERPQHF.

J is TRBJ2-2 and V is TRBV28; lacking DNA, the TRBD1 call made by TCRdb goes unchecked. This CDR3 contains 16 residues. Per the germline V gene, CDR1 is MDHEN and CDR2 is SYDVKM. The CDR3 spells CASSRWDSRNTGELFF.

V gene TRBV12-3 or TRBV12-4 combines with J gene TRBJ2-7; TCRdb's assignment of TRBD1 cannot be checked, as there is no DNA. The CDR3 contains 14 residues. CDR3 in amino acids: CASRTNAGQGEQYF.

The rearrangement links TRBV20-1 to TRBJ2-7. CDR1 and CDR2 (germline): DFQATT, SNEGSKA (reference sequence). The CDR3 totals 12 residues. The CDR3 here is CSASTDNYEQYF.

The chain is built from TRBV12-3 or TRBV12-4 and TRBJ1-5; with no DNA, the TCRdb D assignment of TRBD1 cannot be verified. The CDR3 is 15 residues long. CDR3 amino acids: CASGNRDREDQPQHF.

CDR3 region: CATSRDIYYGYTF. The gene calls are TRBV15 and TRBJ1-2. Germline CDR1 reads LNHNV; CDR2 reads YYDKDF (reference sequence). This CDR3 has 13 residues. Full variable domain (missing parts from reference TRBV15 and TRBJ1-2): DAMVIQNPRYQVTQFGKPVTLSCSQTLNHNVMYWYQQKSSQAPKLLFHYYDKDFNNEADTPDNFQSRRPNTSFCFLDIRSPGLGDTAMYLCATSRDIYYGYTFGSGTRLTVV.

This rearrangement joins TRBV2 to TRBJ2-2; there is no DNA to check the TCRdb D call of TRBD1. The germline V gene encodes CDR1 SNHLY and CDR2 FYNNEI. CDR3 length: 14 residues. The CDR3 spells CATRSRGEGGELFF.

The chain employs TRBV12-3 or TRBV12-4 and TRBJ1-5. CDR3 length: 13 residues. The CDR3 loop reads CATCLQSNQPQHF.

The genes are TRBV4-2 and TRBJ2-5; the D call from TCRdb, TRBD1, cannot be confirmed without DNA. This CDR3 contains 16 residues. Looked up from germline, CDR1 is LGHNA and CDR2 is YNFKEQ. The CDR3 spells CASSQWGGSLQETQYF.

CDR3 sequence: CASSTGPLDEQYF. The chain joins TRBV5-1 to TRBJ2-7. Germline CDR1 SGHRS, CDR2 YFSETQ. This CDR3 comprises 13 residues.

This chain joins TRBV5-1 and TRBJ2-6; with no DNA, the TCRdb D assignment of TRBD1 cannot be verified. Germline V gene data show CDR1 as SGHRS and CDR2 as YFSETQ. CDR3 size: 17 residues. CDR3 sequence: CASSLKSWGTGANVLTF.

The V and J genes are TRBV20-1 and TRBJ2-7; TCRdb's D call, TRBD2, is unchecked because there is no DNA. Germline V CDR1 and CDR2: DFQATT, SNEGSKA (reference sequence). The CDR3 covers 17 residues. CDR3 protein: CSARDLFTSGRKYEQYF.

The V call is TRBV11-2, the J call TRBJ2-7. CDR1 SGHAT and CDR2 FQNNGV come from the germline V gene. The CDR3 contains 12 residues. This chain's CDR3 is CASSLIGESLYF.

The chain has TRBV24-1 and TRBJ2-2. The CDR3 sequence is 16 residues long. Looked up from germline, CDR1 is KGHDR and CDR2 is SFDVKD. The CDR3 sequence: CATSDFGQANDGELFF.

This chain connects TRBV6-6 to TRBJ2-7; lacking DNA, the TRBD2 call made by TCRdb goes unchecked. This CDR3 spans 14 amino acids. Germline V gene lookup returns CDR1 MNHNY and CDR2 SVGAGI (reference sequence). This CDR3 is CASRRSGGWYEQYF.

The CDR3 protein is CASRTGYQPQHF. The chain has TRBV28 and TRBJ1-5; TCRdb outputs TRBD1, but without DNA this stays unchecked. The CDR3 has 12 residues. Per germline, CDR1 MDHEN and CDR2 SYDVKM.

The chain carries TRBV11-2 and TRBJ2-7; no DNA is available, so the TRBD2 call from TCRdb remains unchecked. The CDR3 is made up of 16 amino acids. Germline lookup yields CDR1 SGHAT and CDR2 FQNNGV. CDR3 amino acids: CASSLRLAGAPYEQYF.

The chain has TRBV10-3 and TRBJ1-1; with no DNA, the TCRdb D assignment of TRBD1 cannot be verified. Germline CDR1 and CDR2: ENHRY and SYGVKD. The CDR3 is 14 residues long. The chain's CDR3 is CAIRESPGGTEAFF.

The V gene is TRBV19, the J gene TRBJ2-2; the D call from TCRdb, TRBD2, cannot be confirmed without DNA. Germline CDR1 is LNHDA and CDR2 is SQIVND (reference sequence). This CDR3 has 17 residues. CDR3 protein: CASSIRGQKRNTGELFF.